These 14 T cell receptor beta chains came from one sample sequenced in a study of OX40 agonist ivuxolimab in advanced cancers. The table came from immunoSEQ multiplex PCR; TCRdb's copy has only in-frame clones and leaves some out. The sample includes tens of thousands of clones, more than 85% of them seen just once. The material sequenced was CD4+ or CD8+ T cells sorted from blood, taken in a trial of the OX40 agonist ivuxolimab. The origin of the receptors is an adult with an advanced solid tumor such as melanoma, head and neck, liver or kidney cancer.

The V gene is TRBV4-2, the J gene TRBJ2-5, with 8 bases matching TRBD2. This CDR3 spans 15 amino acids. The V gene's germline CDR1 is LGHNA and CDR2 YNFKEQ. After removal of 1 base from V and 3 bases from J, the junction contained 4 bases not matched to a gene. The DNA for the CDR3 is TGTGCCAGCAGCCAAGTGGCGGGGGGAGAAGAGACCCAGTACTTC. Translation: CASSQVAGGEETQYF.

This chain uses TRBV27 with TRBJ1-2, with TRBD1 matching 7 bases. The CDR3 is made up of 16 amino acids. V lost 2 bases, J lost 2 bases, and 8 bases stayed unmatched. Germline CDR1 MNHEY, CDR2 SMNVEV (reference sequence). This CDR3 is CASSLGSPTGNYGYTF. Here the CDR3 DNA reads TGTGCCAGCAGTTTAGGGAGCCCGACAGGGAACTATGGCTACACCTTC.

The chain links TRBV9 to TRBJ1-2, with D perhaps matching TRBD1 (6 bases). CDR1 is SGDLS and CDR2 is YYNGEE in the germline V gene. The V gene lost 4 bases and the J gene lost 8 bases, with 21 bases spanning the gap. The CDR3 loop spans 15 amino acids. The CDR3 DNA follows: TGTGCCAGCAGCCCCAACGGATCGGGGGGCTGGGGCTACACCTTC. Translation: CASSPNGSGGWGYTF.

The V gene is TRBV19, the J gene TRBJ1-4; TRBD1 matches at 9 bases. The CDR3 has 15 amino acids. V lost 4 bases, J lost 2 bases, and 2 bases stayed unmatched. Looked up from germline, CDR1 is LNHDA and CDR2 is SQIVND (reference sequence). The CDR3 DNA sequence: TGTGCCAGTAGTAGTACAGGGGGCACTAATGAAAAACTGTTTTTT. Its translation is CASSSTGGTNEKLFF.

CDR3 in DNA: TGCGCCAGCAGCCAAGAGGGGGTCCGCGAGCAGTACTTC. Translated: CASSQEGVREQYF. V and J are TRBV4-1 and TRBJ2-7; either TRBD1 or TRBD2 may fit D (5 bases each). Germline CDR1 MGHRA, CDR2 YSYEKL. Trimming left V 0 bases short and J 6 bases short, with 9 bases between. CDR3 length equals 13 residues.

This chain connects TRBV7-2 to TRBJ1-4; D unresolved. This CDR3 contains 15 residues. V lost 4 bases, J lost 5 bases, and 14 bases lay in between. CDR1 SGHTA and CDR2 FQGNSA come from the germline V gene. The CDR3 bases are TGTGCCAGCAGCTGGGCCCTCGGGTTAAATGAAAAACTGTTTTTT. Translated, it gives CASSWALGLNEKLFF.

CDR3 loop: CASSYSGDSGYTF. CDR3 in DNA: TGTGCCAGCAGTTACTCGGGGGATTCTGGCTACACCTTC. The chain carries TRBV6-5 and TRBJ1-2; the D gene is possibly TRBD1 (5 bases). Trimming left V 0 bases short and J 7 bases short, with 9 bases between. Germline CDR1 MNHEY, CDR2 SVGAGI. The CDR3 has 13 amino acids.

CDR3 nucleotide sequence: TGTGCCAGCAGCCAAGTGTGGCTAGCTGGTGAGCAGTTCTTC. Translation gives CASSQVWLAGEQFF. The chain links TRBV14 to TRBJ2-1, with D possibly being TRBD2 (5 bases). The germline V gene has CDR1 SGHDN and CDR2 FVKESK. Trimming stripped 1 base from V and 9 bases from J, with 13 bases between. This CDR3 has 14 residues.

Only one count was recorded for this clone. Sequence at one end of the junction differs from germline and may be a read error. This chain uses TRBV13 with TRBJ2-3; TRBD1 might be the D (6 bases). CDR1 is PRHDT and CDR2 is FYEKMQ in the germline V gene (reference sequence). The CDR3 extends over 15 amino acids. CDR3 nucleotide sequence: TGTGCCAGCAGCCTAGGACAGAGGAGCACAGATACGCAGTATTTT. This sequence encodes CASSLGQRSTDTQYF.

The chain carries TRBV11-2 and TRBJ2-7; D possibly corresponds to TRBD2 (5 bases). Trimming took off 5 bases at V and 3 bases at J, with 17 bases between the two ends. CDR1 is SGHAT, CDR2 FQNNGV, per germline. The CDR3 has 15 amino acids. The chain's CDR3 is CASSGYPDSFYEQYF. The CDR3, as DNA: TGTGCCAGCAGCGGATACCCGGACTCATTCTACGAGCAGTACTTC.

CDR3 coding DNA: TGTGCCAGCAGTTTATCCCTTCTGAGCTCCTACAATGAGCAGTTCTTC. Its translation is CASSLSLLSSYNEQFF. The rearrangement uses TRBV27 and TRBJ2-1; D remains unclear. The CDR3 contains 16 residues. The V end lost 0 bases, the J end lost 0 bases, and 9 bases lay between the germline ends. Germline V gene lookup returns CDR1 MNHEY and CDR2 SMNVEV (reference sequence).

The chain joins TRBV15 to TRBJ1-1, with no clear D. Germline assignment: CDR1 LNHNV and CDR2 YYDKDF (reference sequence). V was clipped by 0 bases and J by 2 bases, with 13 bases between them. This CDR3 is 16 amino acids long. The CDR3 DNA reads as TGTGCCACCAGCAGAGATGGTTTGGGAATAAACACTGAAGCTTTCTTT. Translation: CATSRDGLGINTEAFF.

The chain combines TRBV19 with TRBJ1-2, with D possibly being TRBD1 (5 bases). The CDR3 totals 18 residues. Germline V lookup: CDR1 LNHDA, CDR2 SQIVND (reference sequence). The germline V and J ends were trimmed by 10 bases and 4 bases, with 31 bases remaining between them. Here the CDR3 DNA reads TGTGCCACCGGGGGATGGGCCTGGGGGGTGCACAGCCTCTATGGCTACACCTTC. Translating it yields CATGGWAWGVHSLYGYTF.

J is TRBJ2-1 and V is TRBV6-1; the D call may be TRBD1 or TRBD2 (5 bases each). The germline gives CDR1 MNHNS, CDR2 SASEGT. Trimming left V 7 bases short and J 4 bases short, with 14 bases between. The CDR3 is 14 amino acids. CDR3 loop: CASTTRDGYNEQFF. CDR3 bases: TGTGCCAGCACCACAAGGGACGGATACAATGAGCAGTTCTTC.